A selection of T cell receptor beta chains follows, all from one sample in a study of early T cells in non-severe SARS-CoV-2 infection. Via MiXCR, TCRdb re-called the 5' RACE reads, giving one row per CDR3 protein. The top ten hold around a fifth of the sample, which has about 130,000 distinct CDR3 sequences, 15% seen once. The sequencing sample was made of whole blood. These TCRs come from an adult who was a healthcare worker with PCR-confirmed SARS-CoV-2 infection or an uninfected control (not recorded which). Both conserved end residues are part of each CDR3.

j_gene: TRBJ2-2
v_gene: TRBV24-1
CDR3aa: CATSDARTGDVGELFF

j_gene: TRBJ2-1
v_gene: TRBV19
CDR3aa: CATARDGAGAPNEQFF

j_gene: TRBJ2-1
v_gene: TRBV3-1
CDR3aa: CASSPSGGAPYEQFF

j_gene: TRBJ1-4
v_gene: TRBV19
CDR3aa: CASSIDRGTEKLFF

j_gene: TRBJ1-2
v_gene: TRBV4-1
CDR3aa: CASSQEGLRNTF

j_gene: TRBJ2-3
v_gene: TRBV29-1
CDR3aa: CSVAGWGKGTDTQYF

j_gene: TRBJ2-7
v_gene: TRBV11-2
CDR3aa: CASRSPRVYEQYF

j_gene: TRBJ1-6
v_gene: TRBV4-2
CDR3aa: CASSQVYRDETLHF

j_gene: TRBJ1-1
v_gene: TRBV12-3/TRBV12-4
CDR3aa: CASGPGSEAFF

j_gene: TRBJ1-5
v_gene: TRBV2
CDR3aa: CASSEEGQISNQPQHF

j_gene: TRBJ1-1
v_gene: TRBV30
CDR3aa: CAWSPQGATEAFF

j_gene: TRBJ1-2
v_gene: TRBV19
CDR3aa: CASSNRVNYGYTF